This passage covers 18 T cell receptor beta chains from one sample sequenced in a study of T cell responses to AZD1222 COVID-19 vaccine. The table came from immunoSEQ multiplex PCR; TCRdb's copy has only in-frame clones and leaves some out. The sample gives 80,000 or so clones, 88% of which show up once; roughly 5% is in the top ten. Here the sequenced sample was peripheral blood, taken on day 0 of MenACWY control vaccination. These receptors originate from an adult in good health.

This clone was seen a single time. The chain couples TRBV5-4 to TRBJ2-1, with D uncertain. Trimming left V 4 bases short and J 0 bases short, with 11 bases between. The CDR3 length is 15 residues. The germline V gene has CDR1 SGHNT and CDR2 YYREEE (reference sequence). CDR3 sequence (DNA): TGTGCCAGCAGCCCTCAACCGGACTCCTACAATGAGCAGTTCTTC. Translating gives CASSPQPDSYNEQFF.

CDR3 protein: CAITANEGYSGNTIYF. CDR3 bases: TGTGCCATCACCGCGAACGAGGGGTACTCTGGAAACACCATATATTTT. The chain combines TRBV10-3 with TRBJ1-3; weak D call: TRBD1 (5 bases). V gave up 7 bases and J gave up 0 bases, with 16 bases separating them. The CDR3 sequence is 16 residues long. Germline CDR1 reads ENHRY; CDR2 reads SYGVKD.

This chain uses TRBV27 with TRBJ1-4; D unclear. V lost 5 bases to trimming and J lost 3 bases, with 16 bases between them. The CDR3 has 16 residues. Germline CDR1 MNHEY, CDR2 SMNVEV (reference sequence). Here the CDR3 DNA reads TGTGCCAGCAGTACCCGACCCACCGGGGCTAATGAAAAACTGTTTTTT. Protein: CASSTRPTGANEKLFF.

The CDR3 coding sequence is TGTGCCAGTAGTTCCCGGGACAGGGGTGGGTACACTGAAGCTTTCTTT. Translation gives CASSSRDRGGYTEAFF. The chain uses TRBV19 and TRBJ1-1; 10 positions match TRBD1. This CDR3 contains 16 residues. Trimming removed 5 bases from V and 3 bases from J; junction bases left unmatched: 9. Germline loops: CDR1 LNHDA, CDR2 SQIVND (reference sequence). The complete variable domain, with remaining parts taken from reference TRBV19 and TRBJ1-1, reads DGGITQSPKYLFRKEGQNVTLSCEQNLNHDAMYWYRQDPGQGLRLIYYSQIVNDFQKGDIAEGYSVSREKKESFPLTVTSAQKNPTAFYLCASSSRDRGGYTEAFFGQGTRLTVV.

In DNA form, the CDR3 reads TGTGCCAGCAGCCAAGGACAGCTCCGGGACTATGGCTACACCTTC. Its translation is CASSQGQLRDYGYTF. V gene TRBV3-1 (or the pseudogene TRBV3-2) combines with J gene TRBJ1-2; a possible D gene is TRBD1 (5 bases). From germline, CDR1 is LGHDT and CDR2 YNNKEL (reference sequence). The CDR3 runs to 15 residues. The V and J ends lost 1 base and 3 bases respectively, with 12 bases between them.

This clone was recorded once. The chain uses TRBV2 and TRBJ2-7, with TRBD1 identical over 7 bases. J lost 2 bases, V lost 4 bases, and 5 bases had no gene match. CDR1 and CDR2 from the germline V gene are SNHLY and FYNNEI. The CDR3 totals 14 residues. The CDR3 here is CASSAWQGAYEQYF. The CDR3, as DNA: TGTGCCAGCAGTGCTTGGCAGGGGGCCTACGAGCAGTACTTC. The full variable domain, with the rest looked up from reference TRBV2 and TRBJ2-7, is EPEVTQTPSHQVTQMGQEVILRCVPISNHLYFYWYRQILGQKVEFLVSFYNNEISEKSEIFDDQFSVERPDGSNFTLKIRSTKLEDSAMYFCASSAWQGAYEQYFGPGTRLTVT.

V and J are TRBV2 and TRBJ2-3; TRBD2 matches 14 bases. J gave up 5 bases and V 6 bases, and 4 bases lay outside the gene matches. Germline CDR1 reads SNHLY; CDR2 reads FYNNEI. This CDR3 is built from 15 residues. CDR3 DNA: TGTGCCAGCAGCCCGGGACTAGCGGGGGTAGATACGCAGTATTTT. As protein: CASSPGLAGVDTQYF. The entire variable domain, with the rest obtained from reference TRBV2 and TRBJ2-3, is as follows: EPEVTQTPSHQVTQMGQEVILRCVPISNHLYFYWYRQILGQKVEFLVSFYNNEISEKSEIFDDQFSVERPDGSNFTLKIRSTKLEDSAMYFCASSPGLAGVDTQYFGPGTRLTVL.

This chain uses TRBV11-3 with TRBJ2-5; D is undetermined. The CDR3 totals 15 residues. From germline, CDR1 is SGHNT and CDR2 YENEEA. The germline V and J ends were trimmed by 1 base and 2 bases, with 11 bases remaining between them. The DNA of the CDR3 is TGTGCCAGCAGCTTAGTTAAGCATCCTCAAGAGACCCAGTACTTC. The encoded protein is CASSLVKHPQETQYF.

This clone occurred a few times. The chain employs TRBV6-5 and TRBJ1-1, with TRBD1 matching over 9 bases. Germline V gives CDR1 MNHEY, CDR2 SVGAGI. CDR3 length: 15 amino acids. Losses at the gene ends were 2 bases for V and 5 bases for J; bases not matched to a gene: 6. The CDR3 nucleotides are TGTGCCAGCAGTTACGAACAGGGGGCGCGGACTGAAGCTTTCTTT. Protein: CASSYEQGARTEAFF.

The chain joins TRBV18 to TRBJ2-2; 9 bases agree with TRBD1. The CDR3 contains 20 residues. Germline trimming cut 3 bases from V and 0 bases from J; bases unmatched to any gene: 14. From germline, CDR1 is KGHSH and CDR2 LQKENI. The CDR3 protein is CASSPGTGNLGTTNTGELFF. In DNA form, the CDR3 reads TGTGCCAGCTCACCTGGGACAGGGAACCTAGGCACCACGAACACCGGGGAGCTGTTTTTT.

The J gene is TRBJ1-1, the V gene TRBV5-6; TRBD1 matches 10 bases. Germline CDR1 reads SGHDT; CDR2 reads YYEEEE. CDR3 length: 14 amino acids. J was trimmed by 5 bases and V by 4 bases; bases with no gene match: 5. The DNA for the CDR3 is TGTGCCAGCAGCACGGGACAGGGGATAACTGAAGCTTTCTTT. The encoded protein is CASSTGQGITEAFF.

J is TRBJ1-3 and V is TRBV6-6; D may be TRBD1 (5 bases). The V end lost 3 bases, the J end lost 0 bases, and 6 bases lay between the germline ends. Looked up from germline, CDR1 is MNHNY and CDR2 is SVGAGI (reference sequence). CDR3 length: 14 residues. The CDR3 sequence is CASSYDSSGNTIYF. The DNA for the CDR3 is TGTGCCAGCAGTTATGACAGCTCTGGAAACACCATATATTTT.

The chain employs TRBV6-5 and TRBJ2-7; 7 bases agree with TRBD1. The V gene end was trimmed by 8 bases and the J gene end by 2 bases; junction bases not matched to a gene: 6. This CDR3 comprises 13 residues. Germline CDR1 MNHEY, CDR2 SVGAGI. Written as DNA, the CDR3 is TGTGCCAGCGGGACAGCTGCCACCTACGAGCAGTACTTC. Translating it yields CASGTAATYEQYF.

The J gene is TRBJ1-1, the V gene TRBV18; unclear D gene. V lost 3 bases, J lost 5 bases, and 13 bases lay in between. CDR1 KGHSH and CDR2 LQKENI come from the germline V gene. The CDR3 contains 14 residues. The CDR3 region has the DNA TGTGCCAGCTCACCCGGAGGGAGGGATACTGAAGCTTTCTTT. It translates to CASSPGGRDTEAFF.

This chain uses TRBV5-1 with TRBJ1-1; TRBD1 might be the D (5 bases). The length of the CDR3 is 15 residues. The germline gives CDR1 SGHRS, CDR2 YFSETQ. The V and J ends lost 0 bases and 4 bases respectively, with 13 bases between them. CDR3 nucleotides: TGCGCCAGCAGCTTGGAATTAACAGGTTTCACTGAAGCTTTCTTT. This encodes CASSLELTGFTEAFF.

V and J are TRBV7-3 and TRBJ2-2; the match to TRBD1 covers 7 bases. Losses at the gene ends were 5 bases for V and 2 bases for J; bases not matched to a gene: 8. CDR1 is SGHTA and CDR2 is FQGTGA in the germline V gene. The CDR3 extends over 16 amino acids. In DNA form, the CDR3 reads TGTGCCAGCAGCCATAAGGGGGCCGGAAACACCGGGGAGCTGTTTTTT. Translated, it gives CASSHKGAGNTGELFF.

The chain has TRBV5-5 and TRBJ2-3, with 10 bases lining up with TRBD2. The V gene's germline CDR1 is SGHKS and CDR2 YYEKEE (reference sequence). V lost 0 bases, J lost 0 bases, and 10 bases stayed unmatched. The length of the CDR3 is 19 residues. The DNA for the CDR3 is TGTGCCAGCAGCTTGGGGCGGGTCAGCGGGGGGGCCAGCACAGATACGCAGTATTTT. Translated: CASSLGRVSGGASTDTQYF.

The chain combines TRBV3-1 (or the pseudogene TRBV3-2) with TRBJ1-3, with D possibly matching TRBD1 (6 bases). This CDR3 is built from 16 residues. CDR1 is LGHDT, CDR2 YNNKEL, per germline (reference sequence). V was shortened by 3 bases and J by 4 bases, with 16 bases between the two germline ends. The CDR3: CASSHGFRGGGNTIYF. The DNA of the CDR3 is TGTGCCAGCAGCCATGGTTTCCGGGGGGGCGGAAACACCATATATTTT.